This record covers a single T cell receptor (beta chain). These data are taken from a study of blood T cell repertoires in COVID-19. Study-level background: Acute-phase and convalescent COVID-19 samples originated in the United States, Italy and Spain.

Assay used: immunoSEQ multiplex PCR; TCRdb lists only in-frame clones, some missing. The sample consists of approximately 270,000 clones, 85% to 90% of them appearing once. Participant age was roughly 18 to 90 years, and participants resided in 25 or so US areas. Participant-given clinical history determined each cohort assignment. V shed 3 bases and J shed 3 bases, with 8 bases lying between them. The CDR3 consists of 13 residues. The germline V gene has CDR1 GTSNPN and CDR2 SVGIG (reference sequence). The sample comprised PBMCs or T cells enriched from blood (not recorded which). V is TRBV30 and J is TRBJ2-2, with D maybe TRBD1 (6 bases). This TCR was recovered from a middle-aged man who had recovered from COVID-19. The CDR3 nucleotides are TGTGCCTGGAGGGGACAATACACCGGGGAGCTGTTTTTT. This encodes CAWRGQYTGELFF.